The TCR beta chain under discussion was sequenced for a study of blood T cell repertoires in COVID-19. On the study more broadly: Both acute and convalescent COVID-19 samples were obtained from the United States, Italy and Spain. The analysed material was cDNA or gDNA that came from T cells, B-cell-depleted T cells, or PBMCs.

V lost 5 bases to trimming and J lost 8 bases; unmatched junction nucleotides: 9. Germline V gene lookup returns CDR1 PRHDT and CDR2 FYEKMQ (reference sequence). The CDR3 is 15 residues long. Per the original methods: Estimation of nucleated cell counts relied on the amplification of reference gene primers. The repertoire was sequenced with immunoSEQ multiplex PCR; TCRdb's copy has only in-frame clones and lacks some. Clonal size and the V and J genes are those of that table, whereas D and trimming came from the DNA. The sample has hundreds of thousands of clones; about 89% are singletons. Sequencing used peripheral blood. The J gene is TRBJ2-1, the V gene TRBV13, with 10 bases matching TRBD2. The clonotype was recovered from a woman in her twenties or thirties with acute or convalescent COVID-19. The CDR3 loop is CASSPRLAGDHEQFF. The CDR3 nucleotides read TGTGCCAGCAGCCCCCGGCTAGCGGGGGACCATGAGCAGTTCTTC.